The source of this T cell receptor (beta chain) is a study of PD-1 blockade in classical Hodgkin lymphoma. On the study more broadly: Patients got intravenous nivolumab 3 mg/kg every 2 weeks. Overall study findings and caveats: Baseline TCR diversity was reportedly lower in newly diagnosed patients than in healthy donors. It was reported as lower still in relapsed/refractory patients. Those achieving complete response showed baseline diversity like newly diagnosed patients.

On this clone itself: What it recognizes is unknown.

Here immunoSEQ multiplex PCR was the method, and the copy in TCRdb shows in-frame clones only, minus some. The data show over 20,000 clones, more than 60% seen once. All trial patients relapsed after autologous stem cell transplantation. CDR3 length: 11 residues. Trimming removed 3 bases from V and 5 bases from J, with 5 bases in between. Germline CDR1 and CDR2: LNHDA and SQIVND (reference sequence). Specimen: peripheral blood mononuclear cells (PBMCs), collected before the second cycle of nivolumab. This chain links TRBV19 with TRBJ2-7; D gene unclear. The source is a human donor with classical Hodgkin lymphoma. CDR3 loop: CASSISHEQYF. CDR3 DNA: TGTGCCAGTAGTATCTCTCACGAGCAGTACTTC. The full variable domain, with the rest looked up from reference TRBV19 and TRBJ2-7, is DGGITQSPKYLFRKEGQNVTLSCEQNLNHDAMYWYRQDPGQGLRLIYYSQIVNDFQKGDIAEGYSVSREKKESFPLTVTSAQKNPTAFYLCASSISHEQYFGPGTRLTVT.